Presented here are 21 T cell receptor beta chains from one specimen sequenced in a study of OX40 agonist ivuxolimab in advanced cancers. Sequencing was performed with immunoSEQ multiplex PCR; in TCRdb, only in-frame clones are kept and a portion is missing. Among fewer than 65,000 clones listed, around 87% were seen once. Source: CD4+ or CD8+ T cells sorted from blood, taken in a trial of the OX40 agonist ivuxolimab. The source of these receptors is an adult with an advanced solid tumor such as melanoma, head and neck, liver or kidney cancer.

This sequence joins TRBV28 and TRBJ2-4, with D perhaps assigned TRBD1 or TRBD2 (6 bases each). Trimming pared 2 bases from V and 1 base from J, leaving 9 bases between. The CDR3 spans 15 residues. Per the germline V gene, CDR1 is MDHEN and CDR2 is SYDVKM. This chain's CDR3 is CASSLGGLAKNIQYF. The CDR3, as DNA: TGTGCCAGCAGTTTAGGGGGGCTGGCCAAAAACATTCAGTACTTC.

The CDR3 nucleotides are TGTGCCAGCAGCCGCAGACTAGCGGACCCCAATGAGCAGTTCTTC. Its translation is CASSRRLADPNEQFF. The V and J genes are TRBV4-2 and TRBJ2-1, with 9 nucleotides matching TRBD2. There are 15 residues in the CDR3. With V trimmed by 4 bases and J by 6 bases, 7 bases remained unmatched. Germline CDR1 is LGHNA and CDR2 is YNFKEQ.

This chain uses TRBV5-4 with TRBJ2-3, with D unclear. This CDR3 contains 16 residues. Germline V lookup: CDR1 SGHNT, CDR2 YYREEE (reference sequence). The V and J ends lost 1 base and 0 bases respectively, with 12 bases between them. CDR3 sequence reads: CASSLSSPASTDTQYF. For the CDR3, the DNA is TGTGCCAGCAGCTTGAGTTCGCCGGCTAGCACAGATACGCAGTATTTT.

The chain couples TRBV27 to TRBJ1-1, with D hard to call. Trimming cost V 2 bases and J 4 bases, with 8 bases left between them. The germline gives CDR1 MNHEY, CDR2 SMNVEV (reference sequence). The CDR3 consists of 13 residues. The CDR3 DNA follows: TGTGCCAGCAGTTTAGGGGTGGCCACTGAAGCTTTCTTT. Protein: CASSLGVATEAFF.

V gene TRBV6-5 combines with J gene TRBJ2-7; 8 bases agree with TRBD1. This CDR3 is 15 amino acids long. CDR1 is MNHEY and CDR2 is SVGAGI in the germline V gene. V lost 2 bases, J lost 2 bases, and 5 bases stayed unmatched. This CDR3 reads CASSYAGQGPYEQYF. As DNA, the CDR3 is TGTGCCAGCAGTTACGCCGGACAGGGACCCTACGAGCAGTACTTC.

The chain carries TRBV9 and TRBJ1-1; tentative D call: TRBD1 (5 bases). The CDR3 is 14 amino acids. V was shortened by 2 bases and J by 1 base, with 9 bases between the two germline ends. In germline, CDR1 is SGDLS, CDR2 YYNGEE. In DNA, the CDR3 is TGTGCCAGCAGCGTTAGGGGCTGGAACACTGAAGCTTTCTTT. Amino acid sequence: CASSVRGWNTEAFF.

This clone was recorded once. The chain is built from TRBV18 and TRBJ1-2, with unresolved D. The CDR3 covers 11 residues. V gave up 3 bases and J gave up 6 bases, with 5 bases separating them. CDR1 and CDR2 (germline): KGHSH, LQKENI. The CDR3 DNA follows: TGTGCCAGCTCACCGCTACATGGCTACACCTTC. The encoded protein is CASSPLHGYTF.

The chain is built from TRBV4-1 and TRBJ2-5; a possible D gene is TRBD2 (6 bases). Germline V gene data show CDR1 as MGHRA and CDR2 as YSYEKL. The CDR3 spans 14 residues. V shed 1 base and J shed 2 bases, with 8 bases lying between them. CDR3 nucleotides: TGCGCCAGCAGCCAAGTGCGGGGACAAGAGACCCAGTACTTC. The encoded protein is CASSQVRGQETQYF.

V and J are TRBV2 and TRBJ1-1, with TRBD1 as a possible D gene (6 bases). Trimming took off 6 bases at V and 2 bases at J, with 13 bases between the two ends. Per the germline V gene, CDR1 is SNHLY and CDR2 is FYNNEI. CDR3 size: 14 residues. The CDR3 DNA follows: TGTGCCAGCAGAAGGGACACCCGAAACACTGAAGCTTTCTTT. Translation gives CASRRDTRNTEAFF.

This CDR3 reads CASSSLGTGVTGELFF. The CDR3 DNA follows: TGTGCCAGCAGTTCCCTCGGGACAGGGGTGACCGGGGAGCTGTTTTTT. The chain carries TRBV28 and TRBJ2-2; 10 bases are a match to TRBD1. Germline V gene lookup returns CDR1 MDHEN and CDR2 SYDVKM. Germline trimming cut 4 bases from V and 5 bases from J; bases unmatched to any gene: 7. The CDR3 runs 16 residues.

The chain carries TRBV19 and TRBJ1-5; a possible D gene is TRBD1 (5 bases). Per the germline V gene, CDR1 is LNHDA and CDR2 is SQIVND (reference sequence). V was shortened by 5 bases and J by 3 bases, with 14 bases between the two germline ends. This CDR3 region has 15 residues. The CDR3 bases are TGTGCCAGTAGTGATTACAGGCGCAACAATCAGCCCCAGCATTTT. It translates to CASSDYRRNNQPQHF.

In its sample, this clone was seen once. This sequence joins TRBV28 and TRBJ2-7; 7 bases agree with TRBD1. Looked up from germline, CDR1 is MDHEN and CDR2 is SYDVKM. With 6 bases clipped from V and 4 bases from J, the junction kept 9 bases outside the gene matches. This CDR3 contains 14 residues. CDR3 sequence reads: CASRTGTAIYEQYF. CDR3 nucleotide sequence: TGTGCCAGCAGGACCGGGACAGCTATATACGAGCAGTACTTC.

The DNA for the CDR3 is TGTGCCAGCAGCTTGTGGCGGGGAGTTGAGCAGTTCTTC. It translates to CASSLWRGVEQFF. The chain recombines TRBV11-2 with TRBJ2-1; D might be TRBD2 (6 bases). The CDR3 has 13 residues. In germline, CDR1 is SGHAT, CDR2 FQNNGV. V was shortened by 3 bases and J by 9 bases, with 12 bases between the two germline ends.

J is TRBJ2-5 and V is TRBV15, with TRBD1 identical over 7 bases. With V trimmed by 4 bases and J by 5 bases, 10 bases remained unmatched. CDR3 length: 15 amino acids. Germline values: CDR1 LNHNV, CDR2 YYDKDF (reference sequence). The CDR3 sequence is CATSKDRSWVETQYF. The CDR3 DNA reads as TGTGCCACCAGCAAGGACAGGTCCTGGGTGGAGACCCAGTACTTC.

The chain joins TRBV9 to TRBJ2-2; D assignment may be TRBD1 or TRBD2 (5 bases each). The CDR3 is 17 amino acids. V was cut by 3 bases and J by 6 bases, with 21 bases left in between. Germline loops: CDR1 SGDLS, CDR2 YYNGEE. CDR3 sequence reads: CASSAYGWGRGSGELFF. In DNA, the CDR3 is TGTGCCAGCAGCGCGTACGGCTGGGGACGTGGCTCCGGGGAGCTGTTTTTT.

This clone was found a few times. The V and J genes are TRBV7-9 and TRBJ1-2; no clear D gene. Per the germline V gene, CDR1 is SEHNR and CDR2 is FQNEAQ (reference sequence). The CDR3 extends over 14 amino acids. Deletions cut 4 bases from V and 3 bases from J, with 12 bases between. The CDR3 spells CASSSPTGYYGYTF. CDR3 DNA sequence: TGTGCCAGCAGCTCCCCTACGGGGTACTATGGCTACACCTTC.

This clone was picked up one time. The rearrangement uses TRBV9 and TRBJ2-1; no clear D gene. The ends were cut back, 0 bases at V and 3 bases at J, with 10 bases in the middle. This CDR3 is built from 15 residues. Per germline, CDR1 SGDLS and CDR2 YYNGEE. Written as DNA, the CDR3 is TGTGCCAGCAGCGTAGAAGGATTAGGCTACAATGAGCAGTTCTTC. Protein: CASSVEGLGYNEQFF.

The chain uses TRBV6-5 and TRBJ1-1, with TRBD1 matching 7 bases. The CDR3 has 13 residues. Germline V lookup: CDR1 MNHEY, CDR2 SVGAGI. With V trimmed by 8 bases and J by 7 bases, 10 bases remained unmatched. As DNA, the CDR3 is TGTGCCAGCGGACTACGACAGGGAGGTGAAGCTTTCTTT. This gives the protein CASGLRQGGEAFF.

The chain couples TRBV6-1 to TRBJ2-3; D is perhaps TRBD2 (6 bases). V gave up 6 bases and J gave up 2 bases, with 12 bases separating them. The germline CDR1 and CDR2 sequences are MNHNS and SASEGT. The CDR3 is 14 residues long. DNA for the CDR3: TGTGCCAGCAGGCGGGACCACACCACAGATACGCAGTATTTT. Protein product: CASRRDHTTDTQYF.

V is TRBV5-1 and J is TRBJ2-1; maybe TRBD2 (5 bases). The CDR3 is made up of 12 amino acids. Looked up from germline, CDR1 is SGHRS and CDR2 is YFSETQ. V lost 9 bases, J lost 10 bases, and 17 bases lay in between. The CDR3 region is CATTYAGGEQFF. The CDR3 coding sequence is TGCGCCACCACGTACGCGGGTGGCGAGCAGTTCTTC.

The V call is TRBV5-4, the J call TRBJ2-7, with D uncertain. Per the germline V gene, CDR1 is SGHNT and CDR2 is YYREEE (reference sequence). The CDR3 loop spans 14 amino acids. V lost 0 bases and J lost 0, with 7 bases in between. CDR3 region: CASSLELNSYEQYF. The CDR3 nucleotides are TGTGCCAGCAGCTTGGAACTAAACTCCTACGAGCAGTACTTC. The full variable domain, in which reference TRBV5-4 and TRBJ2-7 provide the parts outside the CDR3, is ETGVTQSPTHLIKTRGQQVTLRCSSQSGHNTVSWYQQALGQGPQFIFQYYREEENGRGNFPPRFSGLQFPNYSSELNVNALELDDSALYLCASSLELNSYEQYFGPGTRLTVT.